A single sample gave rise to the 11 T cell receptor beta chains below, sequenced in a study of shared clonotypes between healthy human individuals. Method: immunoSEQ multiplex PCR; TCRdb's copy keeps in-frame clones and lacks some. The table has some 2 million clones, 90% to 95% seen once; the top ten hold under 0.15%. The specimen was naive CD4+ T cells sorted from blood. Sample subset: CD45RA+ positively selected. These receptors were taken from a man between 18 and 29 years old in good health.

DNA for the CDR3: TGTGCCAGCAGTTACGAAGGGAAAAGGCGCTATGAGCAGTTCTTC. It codes for CASSYEGKRRYEQFF. V and J are TRBV6-6 and TRBJ2-1; no definite D call. Germline lookup yields CDR1 MNHNY and CDR2 SVGAGI (reference sequence). Trimming cost V 2 bases and J 8 bases, with 16 bases left between them. This CDR3 has 15 amino acids.

The V and J genes are TRBV18 and TRBJ1-2; TRBD1 matches 10 bases. J gave up 4 bases and V 2 bases, and 4 bases lay outside the gene matches. CDR3 length equals 15 residues. The germline CDR1 and CDR2 sequences are KGHSH and LQKENI. The CDR3 DNA is TGTGCCAGCTCACCAGGACAGGGGGGTGGCTATGGCTACACCTTC. Translated: CASSPGQGGGYGYTF.

The chain carries TRBV7-2 and TRBJ2-1; 9 bases are a match to TRBD2. CDR1 and CDR2 from the germline V gene are SGHTA and FQGNSA. The CDR3 is made up of 15 amino acids. The V and J ends lost 8 bases and 2 bases, in that order; junction bases with no gene match: 7. DNA of the CDR3: TGTGCCAGCTCCTTTAGCGGGGGTACCTACAATGAGCAGTTCTTC. Translation: CASSFSGGTYNEQFF.

The J gene is TRBJ2-7, the V gene TRBV10-1; TRBD1 or TRBD2 may be the D gene (5 bases each). There are 13 residues in the CDR3. With 4 bases removed from V and 6 bases from J, the gap between germline ends came to 13 bases. The germline CDR1 and CDR2 sequences are WNHNN and SYGVQD (reference sequence). CDR3 in DNA: TGCGCCAGCAGTGTCCGGGGCAGTGGCGAGCAGTACTTC. This translates into CASSVRGSGEQYF.

The V call is TRBV5-5, the J call TRBJ1-1; the D is unclear. In germline, CDR1 is SGHKS, CDR2 YYEKEE (reference sequence). This CDR3 comprises 13 residues. V lost 0 bases to trimming and J lost 10 bases, with 13 bases between them. In DNA form, the CDR3 reads TGTGCCAGCAGCTTGGCCGCATCCGGAGGAGCTTTCTTT. Its translation is CASSLAASGGAFF.

V is TRBV9 and J is TRBJ2-1; D possibly corresponds to TRBD2 (5 bases). The CDR3 runs 14 residues. Between the trimmed V and J ends, which lost 0 bases and 9 bases, there was a span of 13 bases. Germline V gene data show CDR1 as SGDLS and CDR2 as YYNGEE. The CDR3: CASSVETGVSEQFF. CDR3 nucleotide sequence: TGTGCCAGCAGCGTAGAAACCGGGGTTAGTGAGCAGTTCTTC. The full variable domain, rest sourced from reference TRBV9 and TRBJ2-1, is DSGVTQTPKHLITATGQRVTLRCSPRSGDLSVYWYQQSLDQGLQFLIQYYNGEERAKGNILERFSAQQFPDLHSELNLSSLELGDSALYFCASSVETGVSEQFFGPGTRLTVL.

This chain joins TRBV5-5 and TRBJ2-7; TRBD1 agrees at 7 bases. V lost 4 bases to trimming and J lost 3 bases; unmatched junction nucleotides: 16. Germline CDR1 SGHKS, CDR2 YYEKEE (reference sequence). CDR3 size: 17 residues. The CDR3 DNA reads TGTGCCAGCAGCCGACCAGTAGCCGGGACAGAAATCTACGAGCAGTACTTC. Protein sequence: CASSRPVAGTEIYEQYF.

This CDR3 reads CASSSSRLAGPYEQYF. CDR3 bases: TGTGCCAGCAGCTCATCTAGACTAGCGGGGCCCTACGAGCAGTACTTC. This sequence joins TRBV7-8 and TRBJ2-7; 11 bases match TRBD2. CDR1 is SGHVS, CDR2 FQNEAQ, per germline. The J segment lost 2 bases and the V segment lost 4 bases, leaving 7 bases of the junction unmatched. The CDR3 consists of 16 residues.

The chain uses TRBV18 and TRBJ2-2, with TRBD1 identical over 9 bases. Germline-derived CDR1 and CDR2 are KGHSH and LQKENI. Trimming cost V 5 bases and J 4 bases; bases outside gene matches: 2. The CDR3 runs 14 residues. This CDR3 reads CASSEQGATGELFF. CDR3 nucleotides: TGTGCCAGCTCAGAACAGGGGGCCACCGGGGAGCTGTTTTTT. Full variable domain (rest looked up from reference TRBV18 and TRBJ2-2): NAGVMQNPRHLVRRRGQEARLRCSPMKGHSHVYWYRQLPEEGLKFMVYLQKENIIDESGMPKERFSAEFPKEGPSILRIQQVVRGDSAAYFCASSEQGATGELFFGEGSRLTVL.

This clone was detected once. This chain uses TRBV6-5 with TRBJ1-3; the D gene is possibly TRBD1 (5 bases). The CDR3 loop spans 14 amino acids. Germline lookup yields CDR1 MNHEY and CDR2 SVGAGI. The ends were cut back, 5 bases at V and 4 bases at J, with 12 bases in the middle. The CDR3 here is CASSPRRGGNTIYF. CDR3 DNA: TGTGCCAGCAGTCCTCGAAGGGGCGGAAACACCATATATTTT.

This sequence joins TRBV7-3 and TRBJ2-2, with no clear D. V was trimmed by 0 bases and J by 5 bases, leaving 10 bases between them. The CDR3 sequence is 15 residues long. Germline CDR1 reads SGHTA; CDR2 reads FQGTGA. In DNA form, the CDR3 reads TGTGCCAGCAGCTTAACGTATCGAGGTACCGGGGAGCTGTTTTTT. Translation gives CASSLTYRGTGELFF.